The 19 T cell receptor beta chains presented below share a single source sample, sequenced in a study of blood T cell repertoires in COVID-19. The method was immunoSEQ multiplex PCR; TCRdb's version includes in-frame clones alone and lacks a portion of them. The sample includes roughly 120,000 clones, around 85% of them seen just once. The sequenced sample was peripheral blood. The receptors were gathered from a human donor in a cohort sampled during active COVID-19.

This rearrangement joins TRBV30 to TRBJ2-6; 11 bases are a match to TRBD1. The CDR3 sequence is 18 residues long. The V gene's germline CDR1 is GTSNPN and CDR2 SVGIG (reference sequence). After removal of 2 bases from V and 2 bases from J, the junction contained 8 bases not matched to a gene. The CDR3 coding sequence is TGTGCCTGGAGTCGGGGACAGGGGGATGTTCCTGGGGCCAACGTCCTGACTTTC. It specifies CAWSRGQGDVPGANVLTF.

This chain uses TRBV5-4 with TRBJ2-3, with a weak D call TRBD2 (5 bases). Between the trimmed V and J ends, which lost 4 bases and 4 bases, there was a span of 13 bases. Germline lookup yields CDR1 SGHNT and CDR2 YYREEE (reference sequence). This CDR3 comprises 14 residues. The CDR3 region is CASSLSPAADTQYF. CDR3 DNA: TGTGCCAGCAGCCTCTCGCCAGCGGCAGATACGCAGTATTTT.

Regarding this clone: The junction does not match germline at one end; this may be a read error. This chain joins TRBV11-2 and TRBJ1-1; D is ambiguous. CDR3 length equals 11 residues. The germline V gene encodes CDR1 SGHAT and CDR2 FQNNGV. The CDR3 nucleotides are TGTGCCAGCAGCCCCGGCGTTGGGCTCGGCTTT. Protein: CASSPGVGLGF. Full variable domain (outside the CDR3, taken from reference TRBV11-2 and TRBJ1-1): EAGVAQSPRYKIIEKRQSVAFWCNPISGHATLYWYQQILGQGPKLLIQFQNNGVVDDSQLPKDRFSAERLKGVDSTLKIQPAKLEDSAVYLCASSPGVGLGFGQGTRLTVV.

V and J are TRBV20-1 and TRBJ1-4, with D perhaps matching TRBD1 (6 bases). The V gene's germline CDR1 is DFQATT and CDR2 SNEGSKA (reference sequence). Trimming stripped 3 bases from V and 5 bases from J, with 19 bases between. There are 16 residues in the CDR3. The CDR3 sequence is CSASKSSGQSNEKLFF. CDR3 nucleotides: TGCAGTGCTAGTAAATCTTCTGGACAGAGCAATGAAAAACTGTTTTTT.

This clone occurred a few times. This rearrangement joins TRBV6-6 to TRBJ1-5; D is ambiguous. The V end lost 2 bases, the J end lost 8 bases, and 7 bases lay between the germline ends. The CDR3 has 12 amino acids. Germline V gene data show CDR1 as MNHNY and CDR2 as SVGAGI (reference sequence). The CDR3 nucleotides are TGTGCCAGCAGTTACGGAGGTGAGCCCCAGCATTTT. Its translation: CASSYGGEPQHF.

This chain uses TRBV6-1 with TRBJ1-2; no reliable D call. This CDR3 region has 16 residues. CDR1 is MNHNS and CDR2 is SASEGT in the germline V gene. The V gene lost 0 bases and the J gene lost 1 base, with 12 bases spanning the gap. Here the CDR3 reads CASSEAISLLNYGYTF. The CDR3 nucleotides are TGTGCCAGCAGTGAAGCCATCTCCTTACTTAACTATGGCTACACCTTC.

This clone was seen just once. This CDR3 reads CASSEAPSLMDEKLFF. CDR3 nucleotide sequence: TGCGCCAGCAGTGAAGCCCCGTCCCTGATGGATGAAAAACTGTTTTTT. The chain joins TRBV5-1 to TRBJ1-4, with D unclear. Germline CDR1 SGHRS, CDR2 YFSETQ. V was clipped by 5 bases and J by 6 bases, with 20 bases between them. The CDR3 extends over 16 amino acids.

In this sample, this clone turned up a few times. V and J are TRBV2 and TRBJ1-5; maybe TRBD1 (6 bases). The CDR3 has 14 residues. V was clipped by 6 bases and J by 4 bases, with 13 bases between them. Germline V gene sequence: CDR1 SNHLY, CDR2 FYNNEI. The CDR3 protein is CASSYSGANQPQHF. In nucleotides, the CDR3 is TGTGCCAGCAGCTATTCAGGGGCTAATCAGCCCCAGCATTTT. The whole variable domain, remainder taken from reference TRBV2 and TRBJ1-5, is EPEVTQTPSHQVTQMGQEVILRCVPISNHLYFYWYRQILGQKVEFLVSFYNNEISEKSEIFDDQFSVERPDGSNFTLKIRSTKLEDSAMYFCASSYSGANQPQHFGDGTRLSIL.

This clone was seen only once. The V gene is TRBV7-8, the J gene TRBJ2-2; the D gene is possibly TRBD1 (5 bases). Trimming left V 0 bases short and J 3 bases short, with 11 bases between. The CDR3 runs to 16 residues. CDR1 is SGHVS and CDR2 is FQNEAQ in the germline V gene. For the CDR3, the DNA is TGTGCCAGCAGCTTAGCTTTGGACATGGACACCGGGGAGCTGTTTTTT. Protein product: CASSLALDMDTGELFF.

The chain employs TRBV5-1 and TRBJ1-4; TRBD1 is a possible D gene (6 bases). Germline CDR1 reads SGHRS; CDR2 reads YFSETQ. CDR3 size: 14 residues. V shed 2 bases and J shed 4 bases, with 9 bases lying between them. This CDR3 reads CASSFGQNNEKLFF. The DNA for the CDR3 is TGCGCCAGCAGCTTTGGACAGAATAATGAAAAACTGTTTTTT.

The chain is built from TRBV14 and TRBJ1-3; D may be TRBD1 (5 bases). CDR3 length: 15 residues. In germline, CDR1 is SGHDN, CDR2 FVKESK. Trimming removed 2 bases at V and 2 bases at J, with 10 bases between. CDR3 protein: CASSQIQGTGNTIYF. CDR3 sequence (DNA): TGTGCCAGCAGCCAAATCCAGGGAACTGGAAACACCATATATTTT.

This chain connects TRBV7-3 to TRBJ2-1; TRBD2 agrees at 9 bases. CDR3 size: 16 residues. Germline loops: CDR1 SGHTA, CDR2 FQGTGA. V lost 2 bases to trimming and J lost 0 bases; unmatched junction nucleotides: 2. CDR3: CASSLLAGSSYNEQFF. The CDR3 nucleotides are TGTGCCAGCAGCTTACTAGCGGGGTCCTCCTACAATGAGCAGTTCTTC.

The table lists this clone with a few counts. Written as DNA, the CDR3 is TGTGCCAGCAGTTACGGACAGAGCAATCAGCCCCAGCATTTT. Its translation is CASSYGQSNQPQHF. This chain joins TRBV6-5 and TRBJ1-5; possibly TRBD1 for D (6 bases). The V gene's germline CDR1 is MNHEY and CDR2 SVGAGI. V lost 2 bases to trimming and J lost 1 base, with 6 bases between them. The CDR3 runs to 14 residues.

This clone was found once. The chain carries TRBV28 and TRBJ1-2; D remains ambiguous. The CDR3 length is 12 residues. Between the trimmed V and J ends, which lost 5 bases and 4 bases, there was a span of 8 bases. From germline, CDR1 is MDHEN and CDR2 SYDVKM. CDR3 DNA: TGTGCCAGCAGTGGGCCCGGCTATGGCTACACCTTC. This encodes CASSGPGYGYTF.

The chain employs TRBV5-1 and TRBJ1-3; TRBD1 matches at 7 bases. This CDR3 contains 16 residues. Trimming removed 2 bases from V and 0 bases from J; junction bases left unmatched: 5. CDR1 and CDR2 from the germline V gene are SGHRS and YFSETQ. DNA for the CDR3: TGCGCCAGCAGCTTCGCAGGGGGTACCTCTGGAAACACCATATATTTT. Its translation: CASSFAGGTSGNTIYF.

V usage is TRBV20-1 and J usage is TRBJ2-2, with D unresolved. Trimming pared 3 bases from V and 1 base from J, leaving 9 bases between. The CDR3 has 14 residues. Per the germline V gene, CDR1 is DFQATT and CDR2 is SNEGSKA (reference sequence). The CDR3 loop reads CSASSRQNTGELFF. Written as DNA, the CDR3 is TGCAGTGCTAGTTCGAGACAGAACACCGGGGAGCTGTTTTTT.

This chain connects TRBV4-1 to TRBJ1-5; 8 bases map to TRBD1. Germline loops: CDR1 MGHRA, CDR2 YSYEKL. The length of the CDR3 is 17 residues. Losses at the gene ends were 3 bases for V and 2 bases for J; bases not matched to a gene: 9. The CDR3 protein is CASSQGQAGWGNQPQHF. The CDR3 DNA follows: TGCGCCAGCAGCCAGGGACAGGCTGGATGGGGCAATCAGCCCCAGCATTTT.

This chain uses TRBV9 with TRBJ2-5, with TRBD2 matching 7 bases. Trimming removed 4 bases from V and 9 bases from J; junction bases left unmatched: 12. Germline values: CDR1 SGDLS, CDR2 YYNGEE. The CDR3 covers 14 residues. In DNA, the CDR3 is TGTGCCAGCAGCCCCCGCCGGGACTACCTTGCCCAGTACTTC. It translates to CASSPRRDYLAQYF.

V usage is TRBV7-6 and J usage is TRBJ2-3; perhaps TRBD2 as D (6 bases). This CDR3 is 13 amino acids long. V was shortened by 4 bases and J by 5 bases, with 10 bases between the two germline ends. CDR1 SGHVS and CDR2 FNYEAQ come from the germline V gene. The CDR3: CASSSGREDTQYF. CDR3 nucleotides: TGTGCCAGCAGCTCAGGGCGGGAAGATACGCAGTATTTT.